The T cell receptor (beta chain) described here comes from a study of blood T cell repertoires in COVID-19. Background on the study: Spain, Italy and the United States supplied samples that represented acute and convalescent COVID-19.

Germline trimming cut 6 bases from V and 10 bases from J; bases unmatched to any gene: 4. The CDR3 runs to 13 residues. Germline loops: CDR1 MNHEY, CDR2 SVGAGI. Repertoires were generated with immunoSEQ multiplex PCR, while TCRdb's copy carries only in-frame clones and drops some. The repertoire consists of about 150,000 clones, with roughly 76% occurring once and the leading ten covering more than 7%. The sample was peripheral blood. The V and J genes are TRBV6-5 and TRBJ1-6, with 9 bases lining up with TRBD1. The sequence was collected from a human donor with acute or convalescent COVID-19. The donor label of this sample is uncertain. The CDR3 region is CASSGQGTSPLHF. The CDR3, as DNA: TGTGCCAGCAGCGGACAGGGGACGTCACCCCTCCACTTT.